This T cell receptor beta chain was profiled in a study of blood T cell repertoires in COVID-19 (dated by TCRdb to 2019 to 2021). Looking at the study overall: Samples from collaborators originated in the United States, Italy and Spain and spanned both the acute and convalescent phases of COVID-19. Deeply sampled blood TCRbeta repertoires from subjects exposed to, actively infected with, or recovered from COVID-19 were included in the dataset. The prospective study material was composed of cDNA or gDNA derived from T cells, B-cell-depleted T cells, or PBMCs. Where available, HLA class I and class II types were obtained from metadata supplied by the sample provider rather than from assay-based typing. The repertoires were released in a freely available public database intended as a resource for research on the immune response to SARS-CoV-2. The samples were drawn from the first 160 participants of the ongoing ImmuneRACE study and from 950 to 1,500 subjects provided by 6 global collaborators. Sample metadata almost always included a de-identified subject ID, COVID-19 status, age in years and sex. Broader findings and caveats from the paper: The amount of clinical and demographic metadata varied by source and participant and was provided uncurated.

Whole blood was collected in K2EDTA tubes by collaborating institutions according to the institutions' own protocols. For TCRbeta analysis, collaborators shipped samples as frozen whole blood, isolated PBMCs, or DNA extracted from either of those sample types. Turning to this clone: The specificity of this receptor is unknown. Per-nucleotide qualities are absent, and no much larger clonotype sits a single base away.

The immunoSEQ Assay, a bias-controlled multiplex PCR, was used to amplify TCRbeta CDR3 regions from genomic DNA. As for the original processing: Nucleated cell counts per sample were estimated from amplification of reference gene primers within the assay. To quantify the absolute abundance of each unique TCRbeta CDR3 rearrangement, sequence reads were collapsed and filtered. For each sample, productive Simpson clonality was calculated by taking the square root of Simpson's diversity index across productive rearrangements. TCRdb's version of the immuneACCESS table is confined to in-frame rearrangements and falls short of the full clone set. An unresolved V gene accounts for under half of the shortfall where checked; the remainder is of unknown origin. That table is the source of V, J and clone size, and D and trimming were worked out from the DNA. The sample records about 19,000 clones, 70% to 90% of which are singletons. The ten largest account for roughly two thirds of the sample.

Sequencing was done on a sample of peripheral blood. The sequence derives from a man older than 75 with acute or convalescent COVID-19.

The CDR3 region: CASSTGDPNTEAFF. Here is the DNA: TGCGCCAGCAGTACAGGGGACCCGAACACTGAAGCTTTCTTT. The sequence links TRBV4-1 to TRBJ1-1; TRBD1 matches 7 bases in the middle. The CDR3 numbers 14 residues from cysteine through phenylalanine. Just CDR3 DNA is preserved here, 42 bases in frame from base 1. At the junction V is shortened by 6 bases and J by 1 base; bases outside the gene matches: 5. Per the germline V gene, MGHRA is the CDR1 and YSYEKL is the CDR2.